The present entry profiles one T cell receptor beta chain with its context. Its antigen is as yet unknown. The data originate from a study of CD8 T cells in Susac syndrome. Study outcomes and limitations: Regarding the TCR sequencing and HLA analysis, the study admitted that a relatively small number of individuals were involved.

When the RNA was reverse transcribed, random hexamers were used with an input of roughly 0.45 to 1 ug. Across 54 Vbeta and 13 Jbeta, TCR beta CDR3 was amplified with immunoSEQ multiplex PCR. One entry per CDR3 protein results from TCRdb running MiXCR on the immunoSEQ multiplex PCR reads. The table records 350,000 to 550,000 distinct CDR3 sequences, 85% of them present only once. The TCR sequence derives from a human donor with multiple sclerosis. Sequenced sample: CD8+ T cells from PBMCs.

CDR3 sequence reads: CASSLAWGQTYEQYF. CDR3 DNA: TGTGCCAGCAGCTTAGCCTGGGGACAGACCTACGAGCAGTACTTC. The chain combines TRBV11-3 with TRBJ2-7; TRBD1 matches 7 bases. This CDR3 is 15 amino acids long. Trimming removed 1 base from V and 2 bases from J; junction bases left unmatched: 5. Germline V gives CDR1 SGHNT, CDR2 YENEEA.